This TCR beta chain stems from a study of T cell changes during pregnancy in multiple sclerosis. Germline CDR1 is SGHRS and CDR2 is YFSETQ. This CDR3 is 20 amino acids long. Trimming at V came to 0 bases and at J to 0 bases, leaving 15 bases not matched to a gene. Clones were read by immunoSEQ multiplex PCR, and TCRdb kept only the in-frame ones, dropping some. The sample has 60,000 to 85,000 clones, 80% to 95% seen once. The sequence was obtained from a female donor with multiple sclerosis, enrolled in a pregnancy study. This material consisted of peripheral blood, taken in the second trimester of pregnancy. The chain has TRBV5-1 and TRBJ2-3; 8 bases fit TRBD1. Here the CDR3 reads CASSLVAWTGSRTSTDTQYF. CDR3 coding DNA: TGCGCCAGCAGCTTGGTTGCGTGGACAGGGTCACGGACGAGCACAGATACGCAGTATTTT.